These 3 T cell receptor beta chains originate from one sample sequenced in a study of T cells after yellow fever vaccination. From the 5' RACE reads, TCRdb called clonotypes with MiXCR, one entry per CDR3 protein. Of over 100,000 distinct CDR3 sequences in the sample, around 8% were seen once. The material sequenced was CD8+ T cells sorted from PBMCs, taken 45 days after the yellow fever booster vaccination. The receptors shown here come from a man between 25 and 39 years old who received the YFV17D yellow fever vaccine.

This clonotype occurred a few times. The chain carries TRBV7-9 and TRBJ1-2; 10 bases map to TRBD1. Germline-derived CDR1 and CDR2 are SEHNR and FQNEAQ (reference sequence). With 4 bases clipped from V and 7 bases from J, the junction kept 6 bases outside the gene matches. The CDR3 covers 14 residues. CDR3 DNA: TGTGCCAGCAGCTCGCGACAGGGGGCCCTTGGCTACACCTTC. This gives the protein CASSSRQGALGYTF.

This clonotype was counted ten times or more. CDR3 region: CSVEDLTDYTSTDTQYF. The CDR3 bases are TGCAGCGTTGAAGATCTGACAGATTATACTAGCACAGATACGCAGTATTTT. The V gene is TRBV29-1, the J gene TRBJ2-3, with D possibly being TRBD1 (5 bases). V lost 0 bases and J 0 bases, leaving 16 bases between the germline ends. The germline CDR1 and CDR2 sequences are SQVTM and ANQGSEA. The length of the CDR3 is 17 residues.

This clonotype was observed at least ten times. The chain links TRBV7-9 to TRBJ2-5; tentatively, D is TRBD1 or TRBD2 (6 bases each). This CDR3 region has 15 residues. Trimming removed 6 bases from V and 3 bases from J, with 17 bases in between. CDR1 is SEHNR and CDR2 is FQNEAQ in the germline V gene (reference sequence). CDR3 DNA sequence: TGTGCCAGCAGTGAATCCGGGGGCAAGGAAGAGACCCAGTACTTC. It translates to CASSESGGKEETQYF.